One and the same sample provided the 20 T cell receptor beta chains below, sequenced in a study of cytomegalovirus exposure and HLA in healthy donors. The PCR was carried out with 60 Vbeta primers and 13 Jbeta primers. Libraries were prepared by immunoSEQ multiplex PCR; TCRdb keeps only in-frame clonotypes and omits some of them. This sample has around 170,000 clones, with approximately 80% found just once. Sequenced sample: PBMCs. The receptors come from a woman between 18 and 29 years old in good health and CMV-seronegative.

This clone was seen a few times. The chain couples TRBV11-2 to TRBJ2-5; 8 bases fit TRBD1. Trimming cost V 5 bases and J 5 bases; bases outside gene matches: 7. The CDR3 loop spans 14 amino acids. Germline CDR1 and CDR2: SGHAT and FQNNGV. The CDR3 is CASSLSTGAETQYF. CDR3 nucleotide sequence: TGTGCCAGCAGCCTATCGACAGGGGCGGAGACCCAGTACTTC.

This clone turned up a few times. The chain carries TRBV2 and TRBJ1-3, with D uncertain. Germline-derived CDR1 and CDR2 are SNHLY and FYNNEI. This CDR3 comprises 13 residues. The V and J ends lost 7 bases and 4 bases respectively, with 11 bases between them. DNA of the CDR3: TGTGCCAGCACCTTCGGCGGGGGAAACACCATATATTTT. The encoded protein is CASTFGGGNTIYF.

The gene calls are TRBV27 and TRBJ2-7, with D perhaps TRBD1 (6 bases). This CDR3 contains 16 residues. Germline assignment: CDR1 MNHEY and CDR2 SMNVEV (reference sequence). Trimming took 5 bases from V and 2 from J, leaving 19 bases between them. The CDR3 protein is CASSLTTTGLTYEQYF. For the CDR3, the DNA is TGTGCCAGCAGTCTAACCACGACAGGACTTACCTACGAGCAGTACTTC.

In DNA, the CDR3 is TGTGCCAGCAGAGGGACAGGGGATTATGGCTACACCTTC. Translating it yields CASRGTGDYGYTF. The rearrangement uses TRBV6-5 and TRBJ1-2; TRBD1 agrees at 10 bases. Trimming removed 6 bases from V and 5 bases from J; junction bases left unmatched: 3. The CDR3 length is 13 residues. The V gene's germline CDR1 is MNHEY and CDR2 SVGAGI.

The chain recombines TRBV5-6 with TRBJ2-4; tentatively, D is TRBD2 (5 bases). Germline CDR1 and CDR2: SGHDT and YYEEEE. Trimming took off 4 bases at V and 1 base at J, with 9 bases between the two ends. The CDR3 spans 14 residues. The CDR3 loop is CASSLGVAKNIQYF. The CDR3 nucleotides read TGTGCCAGCAGCCTCGGGGTTGCCAAAAACATTCAGTACTTC.

The V gene is TRBV5-1, the J gene TRBJ1-1, with D perhaps matching TRBD1 (5 bases). The CDR3 covers 15 residues. With 5 bases removed from V and 0 bases from J, the gap between germline ends came to 14 bases. Germline CDR1 reads SGHRS; CDR2 reads YFSETQ. The DNA for the CDR3 is TGCGCCAGCAGAGTACAGGTTTCCATGAACACTGAAGCTTTCTTT. Translating gives CASRVQVSMNTEAFF.

The chain links TRBV7-8 to TRBJ2-5, with 11 bases lining up with TRBD2. With V trimmed by 4 bases and J by 2 bases, 18 bases remained unmatched. This CDR3 is 20 amino acids long. Germline CDR1 reads SGHVS; CDR2 reads FQNEAQ. The CDR3 DNA sequence: TGTGCCAGCAGCTCCGACAGGGTCCCGGGACTAGCGGCCACACAAGAGACCCAGTACTTC. Its translation: CASSSDRVPGLAATQETQYF. The variable domain in full, with the rest retrieved from reference TRBV7-8 and TRBJ2-5, is GAGVSQSPRYKVAKRGQDVALRCDPISGHVSLFWYQQALGQGPEFLTYFQNEAQLDKSGLPSDRFFAERPEGSVSTLKIQRTQQEDSAVYLCASSSDRVPGLAATQETQYFGPGTRLLVL.

The rearrangement uses TRBV7-9 and TRBJ1-2; 9 bases map to TRBD1. With V trimmed by 6 bases and J by 0 bases, 8 bases remained unmatched. Germline lookup yields CDR1 SEHNR and CDR2 FQNEAQ (reference sequence). There are 16 residues in the CDR3. CDR3 sequence: CASSYTGGRSNYGYTF. The CDR3 DNA sequence: TGTGCCAGCAGTTATACAGGGGGCAGGTCTAACTATGGCTACACCTTC.

On this clone: The sample has other DNA sequences that encode this CDR3 too. The chain uses TRBV2 and TRBJ1-4, with a weak D call TRBD1 (6 bases). This CDR3 is 14 amino acids long. V was shortened by 5 bases and J by 0 bases, with 7 bases between the two germline ends. CDR1 and CDR2 (germline): SNHLY, FYNNEI. The CDR3: CASSRQATNEKLFF. In DNA, the CDR3 is TGTGCCAGCAGTAGACAGGCAACTAATGAAAAACTGTTTTTT.

Points on this clone: Other DNA sequences in the same sample also yield this CDR3. The chain links TRBV5-4 to TRBJ2-4; D is possibly TRBD1 (7 bases). The CDR3 runs 16 residues. V was clipped by 4 bases and J by 4 bases, with 18 bases between them. The germline gives CDR1 SGHNT, CDR2 YYREEE (reference sequence). The CDR3: CASSGEAGTAKNIQYF. CDR3 nucleotides: TGTGCCAGCAGCGGCGAGGCGGGGACAGCTAAAAACATTCAGTACTTC.

The chain joins TRBV7-9 to TRBJ1-2, with D unclear. CDR1 is SEHNR and CDR2 is FQNEAQ in the germline V gene (reference sequence). This CDR3 is 18 amino acids long. V was shortened by 7 bases and J by 4 bases, with 28 bases between the two germline ends. CDR3 DNA: TGTGCCAGCAACTCGTGGGAGGCCGCCGGAAGAGGAGGCTATGGCTACACCTTC. It encodes CASNSWEAAGRGGYGYTF.

The chain is built from TRBV10-2 and TRBJ1-2; tentatively, D is TRBD1 (5 bases). The CDR3 runs 12 residues. Per germline, CDR1 WSHSY and CDR2 SAAADI. The V end was cut by 4 bases, the J end by 4 bases, with 7 bases between. Written as DNA, the CDR3 is TGCGCCAGCAGTGGACAGTTCTATGGCTACACCTTC. Encoded protein: CASSGQFYGYTF.

This clone has a single count. The chain recombines TRBV5-4 with TRBJ1-2; tentative D call: TRBD1 (6 bases). The germline V gene has CDR1 SGHNT and CDR2 YYREEE (reference sequence). Trimming pared 0 bases from V and 2 bases from J, leaving 11 bases between. The CDR3 sequence is 15 residues long. Here the CDR3 DNA reads TGTGCCAGCAGCTTGGCAGGGGAGAGGAACTATGGCTACACCTTC. Protein product: CASSLAGERNYGYTF.

The chain has TRBV6-5 and TRBJ2-1; tentatively, D is TRBD2 (6 bases). This CDR3 spans 15 amino acids. CDR1 is MNHEY, CDR2 SVGAGI, per germline. Trimming took 3 bases from V and 4 from J, leaving 13 bases between them. This CDR3 reads CASSYGRLGYNEQFF. CDR3 nucleotide sequence: TGTGCCAGCAGTTATGGGAGACTAGGGTACAATGAGCAGTTCTTC.

J is TRBJ2-1 and V is TRBV7-9; 11 bases are a match to TRBD2. V trimming: 0 bases; J trimming: 0 bases; junction bases outside the gene matches: 7. Germline CDR1 and CDR2: SEHNR and FQNEAQ (reference sequence). The length of the CDR3 is 19 residues. The CDR3 coding sequence is TGTGCCAGCAGCTTAGCACTAGCGGGGGTCAGGATCTCCTACAATGAGCAGTTCTTC. Its protein product is CASSLALAGVRISYNEQFF.

The chain couples TRBV5-8 to TRBJ2-5; 7 bases map to TRBD1. Germline CDR1 reads SGHTS; CDR2 reads YDEGEE. There are 14 residues in the CDR3. V was pared by 4 bases and J by 1 base, with 4 bases of the junction left unmatched. Written as DNA, the CDR3 is TGTGCCAGCAGCCCAGGGACAGTCCAAGAGACCCAGTACTTC. Translating gives CASSPGTVQETQYF.

Only one count was recorded for this clone. The genes are TRBV11-2 and TRBJ2-1; weak D call: TRBD2 (6 bases). This CDR3 comprises 16 residues. Germline lookup yields CDR1 SGHAT and CDR2 FQNNGV. V shed 0 bases and J shed 3 bases, with 12 bases lying between them. The CDR3 nucleotides are TGTGCCAGCAGCTTAGATCGGGGGTCCCTCTACAATGAGCAGTTCTTC. Protein sequence: CASSLDRGSLYNEQFF.

The V gene is TRBV5-1, the J gene TRBJ1-2; D is unresolved. Per germline, CDR1 SGHRS and CDR2 YFSETQ. V was cut by 0 bases and J by 1 base, with 7 bases left in between. CDR3 length equals 14 residues. The CDR3 DNA follows: TGCGCCAGCAGCTTGGCCGACTTTAACTATGGCTACACCTTC. Translating it yields CASSLADFNYGYTF. The full variable domain, with the rest looked up from reference TRBV5-1 and TRBJ1-2, is KAGVTQTPRYLIKTRGQQVTLSCSPISGHRSVSWYQQTPGQGLQFLFEYFSETQRNKGNFPGRFSGRQFSNSRSEMNVSTLELGDSALYLCASSLADFNYGYTFGSGTRLTVV.

The chain has TRBV5-6 and TRBJ1-2; D is possibly TRBD1 (5 bases). The CDR3 loop spans 16 amino acids. Germline lookup yields CDR1 SGHDT and CDR2 YYEEEE. Trimming shortened V by 3 bases and J by 8 bases, and 23 bases separated the two germline ends. The CDR3 DNA is TGTGCCAGCAGCTCGGCGGAGACAGTCTTTTTCCGAGGCTACACCTTC. This gives the protein CASSSAETVFFRGYTF.

The chain couples TRBV6-5 to TRBJ2-4, with D hard to call. Trimming removed 2 bases from V and 9 bases from J, with 11 bases in between. Germline V gives CDR1 MNHEY, CDR2 SVGAGI. There are 13 residues in the CDR3. The CDR3 DNA reads TGTGCCAGCAGTTACCCCCCTCCAGGCATTCAGTACTTC. Residues: CASSYPPPGIQYF.